This T cell receptor beta chain was identified during a study of Graves' ophthalmopathy and Graves' hyperthyroidism. Hyperthyroidism is called stable when no ophthalmopathy develops within 18 months of follow-up. Clinical symptoms, serum thyroxine, TRAb, thyroid ultrasound and orbital computed tomography determined diagnosis. Transcripts of RNA were the source for amplifying TCR beta CDR3 regions. Second-round multiplex PCR came after first-round RT-PCR with HTBI primers. TCRdb reprocessed the multiplex PCR reads with MiXCR, giving one entry per CDR3 protein. The top ten clones hold approximately 3% of a sample with hundreds of thousands of distinct CDR3 sequences, 20% to 25% of them seen once. This clonotype was seen ten or more times. The specimen sequenced was peripheral blood. The receptor was isolated from a woman between 18 and 30 years old with stable Graves' hyperthyroidism.

The CDR3 sequence: CASSPFPGLVPYEQYF. The CDR3 nucleotides read TGTGCCAGCAGCCCCTTCCCGGGACTAGTACCTTACGAGCAGTACTTC. The chain carries TRBV27 and TRBJ2-7, with 8 bases lining up with TRBD2. This CDR3 is 16 amino acids long. V was pared by 6 bases and J by 4 bases, with 14 bases of the junction left unmatched. The germline CDR1 and CDR2 sequences are MNHEY and SMNVEV (reference sequence).